A single sample is the source of the 9 T cell receptor beta chains below, sequenced in a study of blood T cell repertoires in COVID-19. Sequencing used immunoSEQ multiplex PCR; TCRdb keeps in-frame clones, though not all of them. The sample holds roughly 280,000 clones; approximately 90% are singletons and the top ten take about 3%. The sequenced sample was PBMCs or T cells enriched from blood (not recorded which). These receptor sequences come from a man between 40 and 49 years old who had been exposed to COVID-19.

CDR3: CASSQEAQLAVQTQYF. CDR3 bases: TGCGCCAGCAGCCAAGAGGCCCAACTAGCGGTCCAGACCCAGTACTTC. The chain couples TRBV4-1 to TRBJ2-5; TRBD2 matches at 8 bases. The CDR3 loop spans 16 amino acids. Unmatched junction bases numbered 9, after V lost 0 bases and J lost 6 bases. Germline V gene sequence: CDR1 MGHRA, CDR2 YSYEKL.

V is TRBV4-3 and J is TRBJ2-7, with D maybe TRBD1 (5 bases). CDR1 and CDR2 from the germline V gene are LGHNA and YSLEER. The CDR3 sequence is 12 residues long. V lost 0 bases, J lost 6 bases, and 6 bases lay in between. The CDR3 sequence is CASSQDRGEQYF. CDR3 nucleotide sequence: TGCGCCAGCAGCCAAGATAGGGGCGAGCAGTACTTC.

This chain links TRBV20-1 with TRBJ2-1; 7 bases match TRBD2. The trim removed 3 bases at V and 4 bases at J, leaving 6 bases unmatched. The CDR3 length is 14 residues. The V gene's germline CDR1 is DFQATT and CDR2 SNEGSKA (reference sequence). The CDR3 DNA reads as TGCAGTGCTAGTTCGTCTAGCGGATACAATGAGCAGTTCTTC. The encoded protein is CSASSSSGYNEQFF.

V gene TRBV7-9 combines with J gene TRBJ1-1; D perhaps matches TRBD1 (5 bases). The CDR3 consists of 13 residues. From germline, CDR1 is SEHNR and CDR2 FQNEAQ (reference sequence). Deletions cut 3 bases from V and 8 bases from J, with 13 bases between. The CDR3: CASSFGYDREAFF. Written as DNA, the CDR3 is TGTGCCAGCAGCTTCGGCTACGACAGAGAAGCTTTCTTT.

V is TRBV5-1 and J is TRBJ2-6, with 9 bases lining up with TRBD1. CDR3 length equals 20 residues. Trimming at V came to 7 bases and at J to 0 bases, leaving 17 bases not matched to a gene. Germline CDR1 reads SGHRS; CDR2 reads YFSETQ. CDR3 loop: CASARTTGGPAGSGANVLTF. Here the CDR3 DNA reads TGCGCCAGCGCTCGAACGACAGGGGGACCGGCCGGCTCTGGGGCCAACGTCCTGACTTTC.

This clone was found a few times. The rearrangement joins TRBV19 to TRBJ2-2; no clear D gene. CDR3 size: 12 residues. Germline CDR1 and CDR2: LNHDA and SQIVND (reference sequence). Trimming removed 0 bases from V and 8 bases from J, with 4 bases in between. CDR3 sequence (DNA): TGTGCCAGTAGTATAGATCGTGGGGAGCTGTTTTTT. This gives the protein CASSIDRGELFF.

This clone appeared a single time. The V and J genes are TRBV28 and TRBJ1-1; a weak D match, TRBD1 (5 bases). Per germline, CDR1 MDHEN and CDR2 SYDVKM. V was shortened by 5 bases and J by 5 bases, with 18 bases between the two germline ends. This CDR3 is 15 amino acids long. CDR3 sequence (DNA): TGTGCCAGCAGTCTACGGACAACGAGCAGGACTGAAGCTTTCTTT. Translating gives CASSLRTTSRTEAFF.

This sequence joins TRBV4-2 and TRBJ2-7; D is perhaps TRBD2 (5 bases). Trimming removed 0 bases at V and 2 bases at J, with 11 bases between. This CDR3 has 15 amino acids. CDR1 and CDR2 from the germline V gene are LGHNA and YNFKEQ. The CDR3 DNA is TGTGCCAGCAGCCAAGAGGCGGATAGCGCCTACGAGCAGTACTTC. This sequence encodes CASSQEADSAYEQYF.

The genes are TRBV6-5 and TRBJ2-7; D is unresolved. This CDR3 comprises 11 residues. Germline values: CDR1 MNHEY, CDR2 SVGAGI. Trimming removed 4 bases from V and 7 bases from J, with 8 bases in between. The CDR3 spells CASSSLREQYF. Here the CDR3 DNA reads TGTGCCAGCAGTTCCCTCCGGGAGCAGTACTTC.